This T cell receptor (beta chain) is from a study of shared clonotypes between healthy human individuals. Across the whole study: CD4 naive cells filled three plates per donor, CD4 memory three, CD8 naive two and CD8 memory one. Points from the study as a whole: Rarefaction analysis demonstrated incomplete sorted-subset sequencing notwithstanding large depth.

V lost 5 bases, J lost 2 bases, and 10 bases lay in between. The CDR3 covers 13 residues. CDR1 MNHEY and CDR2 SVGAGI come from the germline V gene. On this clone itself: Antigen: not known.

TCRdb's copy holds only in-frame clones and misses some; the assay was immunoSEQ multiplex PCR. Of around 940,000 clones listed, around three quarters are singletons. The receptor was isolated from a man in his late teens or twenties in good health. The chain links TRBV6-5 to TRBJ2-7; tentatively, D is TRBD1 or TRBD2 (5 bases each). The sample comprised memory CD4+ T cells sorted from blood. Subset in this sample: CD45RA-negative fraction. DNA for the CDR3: TGTGCCAGCAGTCAGCAGGGAGCCTACGAGCAGTACTTC. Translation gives CASSQQGAYEQYF.